A single sample is the source of the 28 T cell receptor beta chains below, sequenced in a study of blood T cell repertoires in COVID-19. Some clones are missing from TCRdb's copy, which holds only in-frame ones; the method was immunoSEQ multiplex PCR. This repertoire shows about 230,000 clones, around 89% found once; its top ten account for 2% to 3%. The sample comprised peripheral blood. The receptor source for this set is a man under 40 with COVID-19, enrolled during active disease.

This chain uses TRBV18 with TRBJ1-1; the match to TRBD1 covers 10 bases. Germline CDR1 is KGHSH and CDR2 is LQKENI. CDR3 length: 16 residues. J lost 4 bases, V lost 4 bases, and 9 bases had no gene match. In nucleotides, the CDR3 is TGTGCCAGCTCACGAGGGACAGGGGAGCGGGTCACTGAAGCTTTCTTT. This codes for CASSRGTGERVTEAFF.

The V and J genes are TRBV6-6 and TRBJ1-1; a possible D gene is TRBD1 (5 bases). Trimming shortened V by 4 bases and J by 3 bases, and 12 bases separated the two germline ends. CDR1 and CDR2 from the germline V gene are MNHNY and SVGAGI (reference sequence). This CDR3 contains 14 residues. The CDR3 bases are TGTGCCAGCAGTTTCTCCGGAGGGGACACTGAAGCTTTCTTT. Translated: CASSFSGGDTEAFF.

The rearrangement uses TRBV7-9 and TRBJ1-3; D perhaps matches TRBD1 (6 bases). V was shortened by 5 bases and J by 0 bases, with 11 bases between the two germline ends. The germline V gene encodes CDR1 SEHNR and CDR2 FQNEAQ (reference sequence). This CDR3 has 15 amino acids. CDR3 in DNA: TGTGCCAGCAGCCTGGGACAAGGCTCTGGAAACACCATATATTTT. Translating it yields CASSLGQGSGNTIYF.

This chain uses TRBV12-5 with TRBJ2-5; 8 nucleotides agree with TRBD1. The CDR3 contains 21 residues. J was trimmed by 4 bases and V by 7 bases; bases with no gene match: 29. The germline gives CDR1 LGHNT, CDR2 FRNRAP. CDR3 sequence reads: CASDRGTRRVQRPARLETQYF. The CDR3, as DNA: TGTGCTAGTGACAGGGGGACACGACGAGTCCAGCGTCCCGCTCGATTAGAGACCCAGTACTTC. Complete variable domain (other parts from reference TRBV12-5 and TRBJ2-5): DARVTQTPRHKVTEMGQEVTMRCQPILGHNTVFWYRQTMMQGLELLAYFRNRAPLDDSGMPKDRFSAEMPDATLATLKIQPSEPRDSAVYFCASDRGTRRVQRPARLETQYFGPGTRLLVL.

CDR3 sequence (DNA): TGTGCCAGCAGCCCCGTCCGAGCGGGGAGGACAGGGGGCGGCTATGGCTATGGCTACACCTTC. Residues: CASSPVRAGRTGGGYGYGYTF. The V gene is TRBV7-3, the J gene TRBJ1-2; TRBD1 aligns across 11 bases. CDR1 and CDR2 (germline): SGHTA, FQGTGA. CDR3 size: 21 residues. V dropped 5 bases and J dropped 4; count of bases not matched to a gene: 24.

This chain uses TRBV28 with TRBJ1-1; D ambiguous. Germline-derived CDR1 and CDR2 are MDHEN and SYDVKM. V was shortened by 3 bases and J by 0 bases, with 17 bases between the two germline ends. CDR3 length: 17 residues. The CDR3 sequence: CASSLFQTSAVNTEAFF. Written as DNA, the CDR3 is TGTGCCAGCAGTTTGTTCCAGACCTCCGCGGTGAACACTGAAGCTTTCTTT.

The count of this clone is one. The chain couples TRBV7-6 to TRBJ1-5; maybe TRBD1 (6 bases). The CDR3 runs 14 residues. Germline V lookup: CDR1 SGHVS, CDR2 FNYEAQ. Deletions cut 5 bases from V and 6 bases from J, with 14 bases between. This CDR3 is CASSVNSQGQPQHF. In nucleotides, the CDR3 is TGTGCCAGCAGCGTAAATTCACAGGGTCAGCCCCAGCATTTT. The full variable domain, rest sourced from reference TRBV7-6 and TRBJ1-5, is GAGVSQSPRYKVTKRGQDVALRCDPISGHVSLYWYRQALGQGPEFLTYFNYEAQQDKSGLPNDRFSAERPEGSISTLTIQRTEQRDSAMYRCASSVNSQGQPQHFGDGTRLSIL.

The sample holds one count of this clone. The chain uses TRBV5-1 and TRBJ1-6; D is unresolved. Germline CDR1 and CDR2: SGHRS and YFSETQ. V lost 3 bases and J lost 7, with 8 bases in between. The CDR3 is 13 amino acids. CDR3 protein: CASSSAENSPLHF. The CDR3 region has the DNA TGCGCCAGCAGCTCAGCGGAAAATTCACCCCTCCACTTT.

V and J are TRBV19 and TRBJ2-3; 10 bases align to TRBD2. Germline assignment: CDR1 LNHDA and CDR2 SQIVND (reference sequence). Trimming took 6 bases from V and 4 from J; bases not matched to a gene: 10. CDR3 length equals 16 residues. This CDR3 is CASSPTSGRAADTQYF. CDR3 coding DNA: TGTGCCAGTAGCCCCACCAGCGGGAGGGCCGCAGATACGCAGTATTTT. The full variable domain, completed using reference TRBV19 and TRBJ2-3, is DGGITQSPKYLFRKEGQNVTLSCEQNLNHDAMYWYRQDPGQGLRLIYYSQIVNDFQKGDIAEGYSVSREKKESFPLTVTSAQKNPTAFYLCASSPTSGRAADTQYFGPGTRLTVL.

The chain has TRBV7-3 and TRBJ2-7; 7 bases are a match to TRBD1. CDR3 length: 16 residues. V lost 0 bases and J lost 2; bases outside the gene matches: 7. CDR1 and CDR2 from the germline V gene are SGHTA and FQGTGA. CDR3 region: CASSLTIMGQTYEQYF. The CDR3 bases are TGTGCCAGCAGCTTAACGATAATGGGACAGACCTACGAGCAGTACTTC.

V usage is TRBV24-1 and J usage is TRBJ2-1; the match to TRBD2 covers 8 bases. J gave up 5 bases and V 3 bases, and 23 bases lay outside the gene matches. The CDR3 is 21 amino acids. In germline, CDR1 is KGHDR, CDR2 SFDVKD. The CDR3 region has the DNA TGTGCCACCAGTGATACCCGGGACCCCCCGGGTTGGCGGGAGGATAACAATGAGCAGTTCTTC. Translating it yields CATSDTRDPPGWREDNNEQFF.

V and J are TRBV9 and TRBJ2-7, with 11 nucleotides matching TRBD2. The CDR3 spans 15 residues. Germline V gene data show CDR1 as SGDLS and CDR2 as YYNGEE. The V segment lost 0 bases and the J segment 6 bases; nucleotides outside the gene matches: 5. DNA of the CDR3: TGTGCCAGCAGCGTAGGACTAGCGGGACTAGGCGAGCAGTACTTC. Translating it yields CASSVGLAGLGEQYF.

The chain employs TRBV4-1 and TRBJ1-1; maybe TRBD1 (6 bases). V was cut by 1 base and J by 1 base, with 7 bases left in between. Germline CDR1 MGHRA, CDR2 YSYEKL. The length of the CDR3 is 14 residues. CDR3 sequence: CASSQVDRNTEAFF. In DNA form, the CDR3 reads TGCGCCAGCAGCCAAGTGGACAGGAACACTGAAGCTTTCTTT.

This clone showed up just a few times. The junction does not match germline at one end; this may be a read error. The chain couples TRBV12-3 or TRBV12-4 to TRBJ1-1, with D uncertain. The CDR3 has 12 amino acids. The CDR3: CASSLFPQEALF. Written as DNA, the CDR3 is TGTGCCAGCAGTTTGTTCCCCCAAGAAGCTCTCTTT.

This sequence joins TRBV18 and TRBJ2-7; 9 positions match TRBD1. In germline, CDR1 is KGHSH, CDR2 LQKENI. Unmatched junction bases numbered 4, after V lost 3 bases and J lost 1 base. The CDR3 sequence is 15 residues long. CDR3 bases: TGTGCCAGCTCACCCGGGACAGGGCTTTCCTACGAGCAGTACTTC. Protein product: CASSPGTGLSYEQYF. Using reference TRBV18 and TRBJ2-7 for the parts outside the CDR3, the full variable domain is NAGVMQNPRHLVRRRGQEARLRCSPMKGHSHVYWYRQLPEEGLKFMVYLQKENIIDESGMPKERFSAEFPKEGPSILRIQQVVRGDSAAYFCASSPGTGLSYEQYFGPGTRLTVT.

J is TRBJ2-1 and V is TRBV24-1, with 7 bases aligning to TRBD1. V lost 1 base and J lost 0; bases outside the gene matches: 5. Per germline, CDR1 KGHDR and CDR2 SFDVKD. The CDR3 spans 17 residues. This CDR3 reads CATSDFTGDSSYNEQFF. The CDR3 DNA reads TGTGCCACCAGTGATTTTACAGGGGATAGCTCCTACAATGAGCAGTTCTTC.

This clone was observed a handful of times. The chain has TRBV6-1 and TRBJ2-7; 10 bases are shared with TRBD1. Germline V CDR1 and CDR2: MNHNS, SASEGT. After removal of 5 bases from V and 6 bases from J, the junction contained 10 bases not matched to a gene. The CDR3 consists of 15 residues. In DNA form, the CDR3 reads TGTGCCAGCAGTATTCCGGGACAGGGGTTTGGCGAGCAGTACTTC. Its protein product is CASSIPGQGFGEQYF.

The sample holds a few counts of this clone. This chain links TRBV4-1 with TRBJ1-6; no definite D call. The V and J ends lost 3 bases and 7 bases respectively, with 10 bases between them. Germline CDR1 and CDR2: MGHRA and YSYEKL. This CDR3 comprises 14 residues. The DNA of the CDR3 is TGCGCCAGCAGCCATGATAGTAGCAATTCACCCCTCCACTTT. The encoded protein is CASSHDSSNSPLHF.

This clone was observed a handful of times. In DNA form, the CDR3 reads TGTGCCAGCAGCAAATTCGAGGGGGACACTGAAGCTTTCTTT. Translating gives CASSKFEGDTEAFF. The rearrangement links TRBV21-1 to TRBJ1-1; the table's D call TRBD1 went unverified against the DNA. TRBV21-1 is labeled a pseudogene. The CDR3 extends over 14 amino acids.

The genes are TRBV30 and TRBJ2-1; maybe TRBD1 (6 bases). Trimming left V 1 base short and J 0 bases short, with 13 bases between. There are 16 residues in the CDR3. CDR1 and CDR2 (germline): GTSNPN, SVGIG (reference sequence). CDR3 sequence (DNA): TGTGCCTGGAGTGAGCGGACAGTACTCTCCTACAATGAGCAGTTCTTC. Amino acid sequence: CAWSERTVLSYNEQFF. The full variable domain, completed using reference TRBV30 and TRBJ2-1, is SQTIHQWPATLVQPVGSPLSLECTVEGTSNPNLYWYRQAAGRGLQLLFYSVGIGQISSEVPQNLSASRPQDRQFILSSKKLLLSDSGFYLCAWSERTVLSYNEQFFGPGTRLTVL.

The CDR3 reads CASSVSTSGSSSSYNEQFF. The CDR3 coding sequence is TGTGCCAGCAGCGTATCGACTAGCGGGAGCTCAAGCTCCTACAATGAGCAGTTCTTC. This chain joins TRBV9 and TRBJ2-1; 12 positions agree with TRBD2. From germline, CDR1 is SGDLS and CDR2 YYNGEE. This CDR3 is 19 amino acids long. The J segment lost 0 bases and the V segment lost 1 base, leaving 8 bases of the junction unmatched.

The V and J genes are TRBV7-3 and TRBJ2-3, with no clear D. CDR3 length: 13 residues. Germline V CDR1 and CDR2: SGHTA, FQGTGA. The V gene lost 3 bases and the J gene lost 6 bases, with 10 bases spanning the gap. CDR3 sequence: CASSFGDGDTQYF. CDR3 nucleotide sequence: TGTGCCAGCAGCTTTGGCGACGGGGATACGCAGTATTTT.

The gene calls are TRBV28 and TRBJ2-7; no clear D gene. The CDR3 has 12 residues. V was cut by 3 bases and J by 4 bases, with 7 bases left in between. The germline V gene has CDR1 MDHEN and CDR2 SYDVKM. CDR3 nucleotide sequence: TGTGCCAGCAGTTTCTCCCTATACGAGCAGTACTTC. Its translation: CASSFSLYEQYF.

This chain uses TRBV24-1 with TRBJ2-1; maybe TRBD2 (5 bases). Trimming left V 3 bases short and J 16 bases short, with 15 bases between. CDR1 and CDR2 (germline): KGHDR, SFDVKD. The CDR3 length is 12 residues. CDR3 in DNA: TGTGCCACCAGTGATCTGAGGGATGTTAGATTCTTC. This codes for CATSDLRDVRFF.

The chain is built from TRBV4-1 and TRBJ2-7; TRBD2 aligns across 9 bases. The germline CDR1 and CDR2 sequences are MGHRA and YSYEKL. The ends lost 0 bases at V and 5 bases at J; junction bases unmatched: 17. The CDR3 runs 19 residues. The CDR3 DNA reads TGCGCCAGCAGCCAAGATCCCGCCCCAGGCGGGAGGGCCTGGGACGAGCAGTACTTC. As protein: CASSQDPAPGGRAWDEQYF.

The chain has TRBV24-1 and TRBJ1-5; 10 positions agree with TRBD1. Germline V CDR1 and CDR2: KGHDR, SFDVKD. Trimming at V came to 2 bases and at J to 4 bases, leaving 13 bases not matched to a gene. CDR3 length equals 19 residues. The DNA for the CDR3 is TGTGCCACCAGTGATTCCCCGGGACAGGGGTCTCTTCGGAATCAGCCCCAGCATTTT. Translation gives CATSDSPGQGSLRNQPQHF.

This sequence joins TRBV15 and TRBJ2-3; TRBD2 agrees at 8 bases. Unmatched junction bases numbered 3, after V lost 5 bases and J lost 5 bases. This CDR3 has 13 residues. Germline lookup yields CDR1 LNHNV and CDR2 YYDKDF (reference sequence). As DNA, the CDR3 is TGTGCCACCAGCCTAGCGGGCTTAGATACGCAGTATTTT. This codes for CATSLAGLDTQYF. The full variable domain, completed using reference TRBV15 and TRBJ2-3, is DAMVIQNPRYQVTQFGKPVTLSCSQTLNHNVMYWYQQKSSQAPKLLFHYYDKDFNNEADTPDNFQSRRPNTSFCFLDIRSPGLGDTAMYLCATSLAGLDTQYFGPGTRLTVL.

In its sample, this clone was seen once. J is TRBJ2-2 and V is TRBV4-3; 8 nucleotides align to TRBD2. This CDR3 has 15 amino acids. Germline V gene lookup returns CDR1 LGHNA and CDR2 YSLEER. V lost 4 bases to trimming and J lost 2 bases; unmatched junction nucleotides: 3. CDR3 sequence reads: CASSLSGANTGELFF. DNA of the CDR3: TGCGCCAGCAGCCTTAGCGGGGCTAACACCGGGGAGCTGTTTTTT.